Reported below is one T cell receptor beta chain. The antigen is unknown. This may arise from a read error, as a much more abundant clone is one base away. During its preparation, the TCRbeta library received unique molecular identifiers. MiXCR, applied by TCRdb to the PCR reads, yields one record per CDR3 protein. The sample lists 200,000 to 250,000 distinct CDR3 sequences; just under 8.5% were seen once. This sample is drawn from a study of T-cell reconstitution after alpha-beta-depleted transplantation in children. The study's findings and limits: T-cell counts and diversity were attributed mostly to newly produced T cells one year after transplant. Reports say that about two months after transplant, the alpha-beta T cells came out of several hundred graft clones that had expanded. Surviving recipient T cells and intrathymic progenitors accounted for some patients' high TCRbeta diversity at day 60.

CDR1 and CDR2 (germline): SGHAT, FQDESV (reference sequence). The J segment lost 6 bases and the V segment lost 5 bases, leaving 20 bases of the junction unmatched. The CDR3 consists of 18 residues. J is TRBJ2-5 and V is TRBV11-1; TRBD1 matches at 8 bases. This receptor was obtained from a male patient younger than 18 who had a stem cell transplant for acute lymphoblastic leukemia, so the T cells may come from the graft donor. Sample: PBMCs, mostly from graft donor cells, taken 180 days after TCRalphabeta/CD19-depleted stem cell transplant. The CDR3 is CASSPARSRTGRVKTQYF. The CDR3 DNA sequence: TGTGCCAGCAGCCCAGCCCGCTCGAGGACAGGGAGAGTTAAGACCCAGTACTTC.